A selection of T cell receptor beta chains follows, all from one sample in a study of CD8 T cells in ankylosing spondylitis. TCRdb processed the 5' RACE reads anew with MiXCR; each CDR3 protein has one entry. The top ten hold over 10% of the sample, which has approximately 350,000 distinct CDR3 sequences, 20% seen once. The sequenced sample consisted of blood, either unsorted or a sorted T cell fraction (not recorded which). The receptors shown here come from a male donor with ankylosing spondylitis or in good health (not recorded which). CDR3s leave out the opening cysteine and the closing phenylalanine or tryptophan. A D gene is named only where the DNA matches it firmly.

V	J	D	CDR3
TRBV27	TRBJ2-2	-	ASRGYGGELF
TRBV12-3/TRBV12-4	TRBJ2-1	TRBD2	ASSPVLAGDNEQF
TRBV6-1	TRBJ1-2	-	ASSPGTYYGYT
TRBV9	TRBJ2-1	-	ASGRANEQF
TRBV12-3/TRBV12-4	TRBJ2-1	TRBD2	ASSTPGGGAYNEQF
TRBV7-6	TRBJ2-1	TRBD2	ASSAPIGGAYNEQF
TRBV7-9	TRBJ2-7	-	ASSFREVGSYEQY
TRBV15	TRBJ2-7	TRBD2	ATSRDRSSGGVREQY
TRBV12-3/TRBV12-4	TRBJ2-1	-	ASSPTAGYNEQF
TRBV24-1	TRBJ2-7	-	ATSEGVGALHEQY
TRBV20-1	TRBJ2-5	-	SAPMGAQETQY
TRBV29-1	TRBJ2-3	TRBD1	SVVQGATDTQY
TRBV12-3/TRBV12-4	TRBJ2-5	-	ASSFYSYETQY
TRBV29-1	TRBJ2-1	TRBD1	SVRTGPTYNEQF
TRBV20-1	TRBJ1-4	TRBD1	SAEEQGADEKLF
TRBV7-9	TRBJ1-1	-	ASSLAPNTEAF
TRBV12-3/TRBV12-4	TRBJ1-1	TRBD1	ASTGQGFTEAF
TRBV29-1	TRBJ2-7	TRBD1	SVTGTGHIQQY
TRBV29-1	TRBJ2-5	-	SVEDLYGGRETQY
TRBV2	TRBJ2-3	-	ASSGGGMGTDTQY
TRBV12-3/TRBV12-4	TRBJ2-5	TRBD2	ASRPGLAGEETQY
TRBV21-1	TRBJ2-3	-	DSSNGAGATTDTQY
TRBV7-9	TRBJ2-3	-	APRPAGTRTDTQY
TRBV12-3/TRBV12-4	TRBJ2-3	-	ASRPDGTQLADTQY
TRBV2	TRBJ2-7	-	ASSEVIVGPYEQY
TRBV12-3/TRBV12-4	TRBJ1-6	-	ASRGGWDSPLH
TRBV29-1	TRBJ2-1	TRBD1	SVPRTGGEQF
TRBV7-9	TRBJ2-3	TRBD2	ASRGLADLTDTQY
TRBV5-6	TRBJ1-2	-	ASSVPRGPLYGYT
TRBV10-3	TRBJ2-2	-	AISDQNTGELF
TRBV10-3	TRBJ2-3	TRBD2	AISPTSVSTDTQY
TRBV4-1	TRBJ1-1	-	ASSQGPSSTEAF
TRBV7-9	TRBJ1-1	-	ASSLGLGTNTEAF
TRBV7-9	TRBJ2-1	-	ASRHQGQSGDEQF
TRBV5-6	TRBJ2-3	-	ASSSGGTMQY
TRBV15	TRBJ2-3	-	ADVLGSPDTQY
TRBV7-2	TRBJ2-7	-	ASSLIKYYEQY
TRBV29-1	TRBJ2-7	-	SVQSPGTLSYEQY
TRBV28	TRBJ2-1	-	ATSGTKQNNEQF
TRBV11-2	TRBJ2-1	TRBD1	ASRSGTGLARSYNEQF
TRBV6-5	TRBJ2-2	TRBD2	ASSYSGGTGELF
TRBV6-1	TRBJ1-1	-	ASSEALLGNTEAF
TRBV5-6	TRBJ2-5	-	ASSLGAYQETQY
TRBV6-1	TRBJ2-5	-	ASSEEGWVQETQY
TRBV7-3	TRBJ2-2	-	ASSDPGQLNTGELF
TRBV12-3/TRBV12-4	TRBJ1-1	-	ASSPRRSDTEAF
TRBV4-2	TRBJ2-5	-	ASRLDSGETQY
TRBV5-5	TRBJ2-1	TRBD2	ASSRGSHSGGDYNEQF
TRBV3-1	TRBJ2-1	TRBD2	ASSQGRSGGFYNEQF
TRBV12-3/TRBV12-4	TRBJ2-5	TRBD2	ACSSLNLVAGGLETQY
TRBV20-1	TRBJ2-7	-	SARDRSEAGLPYEQY
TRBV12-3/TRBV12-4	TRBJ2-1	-	ASSLNQGTYNEQF
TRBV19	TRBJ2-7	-	ASSLQLYYEQY
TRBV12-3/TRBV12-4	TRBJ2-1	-	ASSPLQSYNEQF
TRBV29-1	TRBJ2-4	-	SVEDSWGKNIQY